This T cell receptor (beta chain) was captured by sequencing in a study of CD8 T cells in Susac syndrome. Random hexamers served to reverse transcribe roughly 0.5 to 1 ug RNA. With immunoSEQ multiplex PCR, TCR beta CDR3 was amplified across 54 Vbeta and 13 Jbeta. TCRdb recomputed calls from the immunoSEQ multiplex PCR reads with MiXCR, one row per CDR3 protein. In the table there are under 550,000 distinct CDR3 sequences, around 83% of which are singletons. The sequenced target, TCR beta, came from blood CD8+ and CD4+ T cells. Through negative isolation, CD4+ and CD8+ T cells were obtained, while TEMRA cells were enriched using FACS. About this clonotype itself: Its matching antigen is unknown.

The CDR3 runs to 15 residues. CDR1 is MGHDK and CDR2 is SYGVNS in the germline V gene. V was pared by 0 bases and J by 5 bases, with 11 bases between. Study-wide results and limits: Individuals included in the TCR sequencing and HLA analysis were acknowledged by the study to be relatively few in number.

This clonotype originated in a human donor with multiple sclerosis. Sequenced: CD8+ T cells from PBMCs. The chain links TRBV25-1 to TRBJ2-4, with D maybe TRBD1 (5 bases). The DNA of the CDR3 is TGTGCCAGCAGTGAATATATCCAGGGCCAAAACATTCAGTACTTC. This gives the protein CASSEYIQGQNIQYF. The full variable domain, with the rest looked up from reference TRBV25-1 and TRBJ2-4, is EADIYQTPRYLVIGTGKKITLECSQTMGHDKMYWYQQDPGMELHLIHYSYGVNSTEKGDLSSESTVSRIRTEHFPLTLESARPSHTSQYLCASSEYIQGQNIQYFGAGTRLSVL.